This TCR beta chain was recovered during a study of blood T cell repertoires in COVID-19 (dated by TCRdb to about 2020). Turning to the overall study: Collaborator samples came from the United States, Italy and Spain and covered acute and convalescent phases of COVID-19. The material from the prospective study consisted of cDNA or gDNA derived from T cells, B-cell-depleted T cells, or PBMCs. Where HLA class I and class II types were available, the types were taken from metadata supplied by the sample provider, not from assay-based typing. The dataset comprised deeply sampled blood TCRbeta repertoires from subjects exposed to, actively infected with, or recovered from COVID-19. Sample metadata almost always included a de-identified subject ID, COVID-19 status, age in years and sex. The repertoires were made available in a free public database intended to serve as a resource for research on the immune response to SARS-CoV-2. The samples were drawn from the first 160 participants of the ongoing ImmuneRACE study and from 1,254 subjects provided by 6 global collaborators.

TCRbeta CDR3 regions were amplified from genomic DNA using the immunoSEQ Assay, a bias-controlled multiplex PCR. The authors' pipeline ran thus. Within the assay, amplification of reference gene primers was used to estimate how many nucleated cells each sample contained. To quantify the absolute abundance of each unique TCRbeta CDR3 rearrangement, sequence reads were collapsed and filtered. Productive Simpson clonality was computed per sample as the square root of Simpson's diversity index over productive rearrangements. The table was pulled from immuneACCESS by TCRdb, which kept in-frame rearrangements only. Such tables lose some clones; where checked, under half of the loss comes from unresolved V genes, and the rest has no known cause. V, J and clone size were drawn from that table, and D and trimming were deduced from the DNA. Across this sample there are 68,000 or so clones, with 70% to 90% seen only once. Jointly, the top ten make up 3.4% of the sample.

The paper's findings and limits, for the study overall: How much clinical and demographic metadata was included differed by source and by participant, and the metadata was provided uncurated.

As for this clone: No antigen is known for it. No base qualities exist here, and no much larger clone lies one base off it.

CDR1 and CDR2 were assigned from the germline V gene (reference sequence) as LGHDT and YNNKEL. Clipping removes 7 bases from V and 4 bases from J, with 2 as the unmatched junction base count. There are 15 amino acids in the CDR3, from cysteine to phenylalanine inclusive. Only the CDR3 region is kept as DNA, spanning 45 bases read in frame from base 1. At one collaborating source in Seattle, patients were enrolled during active infection and were followed longitudinally through the course of disease. Each collaborating institution followed its own protocols to collect whole blood in K2EDTA tubes. For TCRbeta analysis, collaborators shipped samples as frozen whole blood, isolated PBMCs, or DNA extracted from either of those sample types.

The chain couples TRBV3-1 (or the pseudogene TRBV3-2) to TRBJ2-1, and 15 junction bases match TRBD2. Sample: peripheral blood. This receptor was taken from a woman in her fifties or sixties with COVID-19, enrolled during active disease. The sequenced DNA: TGTGCCAGCACCGGACTAGCGGGAGGGTACAATGAGCAGTTCTTC. This codes for CASTGLAGGYNEQFF.